Listed here are 20 T cell receptor beta chains from one sample, sequenced in a study of spatial heterogeneity in lung cancer. These receptors have no known antigen. The time point here: sample taken at primary tumor resection. Using its own MiXCR run on the 5' RACE reads, TCRdb lists one record per CDR3 protein. The sample carries about 8,800 distinct CDR3 sequences, 4.5% recorded once. Findings and limits, study-wide: Tumors with more nonsynonymous mutations had more expanded intratumoral alpha and beta TCRs.

Sequenced material: lung tumor tissue, taken at surgery. The receptors derive from a female donor with early-stage non-small cell lung cancer.

This clonotype is medium-sized in the sample. The chain uses TRBV7-9 and TRBJ2-1; D not certain. CDR1 and CDR2 (germline): SEHNR, FQNEAQ (reference sequence). This CDR3 has 12 amino acids. V lost 5 bases, J lost 15 bases, and 17 bases lay in between. Here the CDR3 DNA reads TGTGCCAGCAGCGACACCCTAGGTCCCCGGTTCTTC. Residues: CASSDTLGPRFF.

This clonotype was counted ten times or more. The rearrangement joins TRBV27 to TRBJ2-3; 8 nucleotides agree with TRBD1. Per the germline V gene, CDR1 is MNHEY and CDR2 is SMNVEV (reference sequence). V lost 7 bases to trimming and J lost 2 bases; unmatched junction nucleotides: 11. CDR3 size: 16 residues. The CDR3 loop is CASTEGTDRATDTQYF. The CDR3 DNA sequence: TGTGCCAGCACCGAAGGAACGGACAGGGCCACAGATACGCAGTATTTT.

This clonotype showed up many times. The chain is built from TRBV5-1 and TRBJ1-5; D might be TRBD1 (6 bases). The CDR3 sequence is 15 residues long. Deletions cut 0 bases from V and 5 bases from J, with 12 bases between. CDR1 SGHRS and CDR2 YFSETQ come from the germline V gene. Here the CDR3 DNA reads TGCGCCAGCAGCTTGGATGCAGGGGTGGATCAGCCCCAGCATTTT. As protein: CASSLDAGVDQPQHF.

This clonotype turned up a few times. A much larger clone lies a single base off, so this may be a read error. The J gene is TRBJ1-2, the V gene TRBV19, with 10 bases aligning to TRBD1. The V gene's germline CDR1 is LNHDA and CDR2 SQIVND (reference sequence). This CDR3 is built from 17 residues. The CDR3, as DNA: TGTGCCAGTAGTACAACCCGGGACAGGGGACTTTGGAGAGGCTACAACTTC. Protein: CASSTTRDRGLWRGYNF. Full variable domain (remainder filled in from reference TRBV19 and TRBJ1-2): DGGITQSPKYLFRKEGQNVTLSCEQNLNHDAMYWYRQDPGQGLRLIYYSQIVNDFQKGDIAEGYSVSREKKESFPLTVTSAQKNPTAFYLCASSTTRDRGLWRGYNFGSGTRLTVV.

V usage is TRBV7-3 and J usage is TRBJ2-1, with D possibly TRBD2 on 6 matching bases. Germline loops: CDR1 SGHTA, CDR2 FQGTGA. The CDR3 is made up of 14 amino acids. V was clipped by 5 bases and J by 5 bases, with 13 bases between them. CDR3 DNA: TGTGCCAGCAGCGTTGGGGGGAAGGACAATGAGCAGTTCTTC. This sequence encodes CASSVGGKDNEQFF.

By share of the sample, this clonotype is medium-sized. V is TRBV30 and J is TRBJ2-6, with D unresolved. The CDR3 covers 14 residues. V lost 4 bases and J 0 bases, leaving 7 bases between the germline ends. The germline gives CDR1 GTSNPN, CDR2 SVGIG (reference sequence). The CDR3 DNA is TGTGCCTGGATAAAAGACTCTGGGGCCAACGTCCTGACTTTC. It translates to CAWIKDSGANVLTF.

This clonotype is deemed medium-sized (0.01 to 0.1%). The rearrangement uses TRBV5-1 and TRBJ2-3; D gene ambiguous. The V and J ends lost 0 bases and 6 bases respectively, with 8 bases between them. The length of the CDR3 is 13 residues. The germline V gene has CDR1 SGHRS and CDR2 YFSETQ. For the CDR3, the DNA is TGCGCCAGCAGCTTGGCCCAGCAGGATACGCAGTATTTT. Its translation: CASSLAQQDTQYF.

By its share, this clonotype is medium-sized. The chain uses TRBV7-2 and TRBJ1-4; 8 nucleotides align to TRBD1. The germline gives CDR1 SGHTA, CDR2 FQGNSA. Losses at the gene ends were 5 bases for V and 2 bases for J; bases not matched to a gene: 4. CDR3 size: 15 residues. The CDR3 sequence is CASSRNRGTNEKLFF. CDR3 bases: TGTGCCAGCAGCAGGAACAGGGGGACTAATGAAAAACTGTTTTTT.

This clonotype is labeled as medium-sized. The chain uses TRBV27 and TRBJ2-7, with TRBD2 as a possible D gene (7 bases). Trimming took off 5 bases at V and 12 bases at J, with 23 bases between the two ends. Germline CDR1 MNHEY, CDR2 SMNVEV (reference sequence). The CDR3 runs to 14 residues. The CDR3 DNA reads TGTGCCAGCAGTACGAGAGACTCACTCGGGGGGCTGTACTTC. As protein: CASSTRDSLGGLYF.

This clonotype was recorded at least ten times. The gene calls are TRBV20-1 and TRBJ1-3; D remains unclear. The CDR3 length is 13 residues. Trimming shortened V by 1 base and J by 0 bases, and 4 bases separated the two germline ends. Per the germline V gene, CDR1 is DFQATT and CDR2 is SNEGSKA (reference sequence). CDR3 nucleotides: TGCAGTGCTAGAGTAGTCTCTGGAAACACCATATATTTT. Protein product: CSARVVSGNTIYF.

The V call is TRBV14, the J call TRBJ1-3, with TRBD1 as a possible D gene (6 bases). The CDR3 length is 14 residues. V was cut by 4 bases and J by 3 bases, with 10 bases left in between. Looked up from germline, CDR1 is SGHDN and CDR2 is FVKESK. CDR3 nucleotide sequence: TGTGCCAGCAGCCGCAACAGGGTTGGAAACACCATATATTTT. This encodes CASSRNRVGNTIYF.

With respect to this clonotype: The CDR3 does not close with the conserved phenylalanine or tryptophan, likely indicating a read error. It is unclear where the CDR3 begins or ends on the DNA, so no DNA is shown, and the CDR3 is as TCRdb lists it. This chain links TRBV29-1 with TRBJ2-3; the D call TRBD2 from the table was never checked on the DNA. The CDR3 has 10 amino acids, counting both end residues. Germline V gene lookup returns CDR1 SQVTM and CDR2 ANQGSEA. This CDR3 is CSGGTETQEG.

As concerns this clonotype: This may be a read error, as it is one base from a much larger clone. CDR3: CASSQLLACGQFF. The CDR3 DNA sequence: TGTGCCAGCAGCCAATTGCTTGCCTGCGGGCAGTTCTTC. This chain uses TRBV3-1 with TRBJ2-1; unclear D gene. V shed 2 bases and J shed 12 bases, with 14 bases lying between them. In germline, CDR1 is LGHDT, CDR2 YNNKEL (reference sequence). The CDR3 has 13 amino acids.

This clonotype appeared many times. This rearrangement joins TRBV29-1 to TRBJ2-1; D unresolved. This CDR3 contains 13 residues. CDR1 is SQVTM, CDR2 ANQGSEA, per germline. V lost 4 bases and J 3 bases, leaving 10 bases between the germline ends. CDR3: CSVGSRNYNEQFF. The CDR3 nucleotides are TGCAGCGTTGGGTCACGGAACTACAATGAGCAGTTCTTC.

This clonotype came up many times. In DNA form, the CDR3 reads TGTGCCAGCAGCCCCTGGGGCACAGATACGCAGTATTTT. Its protein is CASSPWGTDTQYF. The rearrangement links TRBV11-2 to TRBJ2-3; no firm D call. The CDR3 contains 13 residues. V was clipped by 5 bases and J by 1 base, with 7 bases between them. Germline V CDR1 and CDR2: SGHAT, FQNNGV.

Many counts were recorded for this clonotype. The genes are TRBV6-5 and TRBJ2-1; D possibly corresponds to TRBD1 (5 bases). This CDR3 has 12 amino acids. Per the germline V gene, CDR1 is MNHEY and CDR2 is SVGAGI. V lost 2 bases and J lost 9, with 8 bases in between. The CDR3 is CASSYDSGEQFF. The CDR3 nucleotides read TGTGCCAGCAGTTACGACAGTGGTGAGCAGTTCTTC.

In its sample, this clonotype was seen many times. J is TRBJ1-5 and V is TRBV14, with D unclear. The CDR3 length is 13 residues. Per germline, CDR1 SGHDN and CDR2 FVKESK. Trimming stripped 0 bases from V and 3 bases from J, with 3 bases between. DNA of the CDR3: TGTGCCAGCAGCCAAGATTCCAATCAGCCCCAGCATTTT. Its translation is CASSQDSNQPQHF.

This clonotype was seen at least ten times. The chain combines TRBV10-2 with TRBJ2-7, with TRBD2 identical over 10 bases. The V and J ends lost 3 bases and 1 base, in that order; junction bases with no gene match: 3. Per germline, CDR1 WSHSY and CDR2 SAAADI. The CDR3 length is 15 residues. The chain's CDR3 is CASSETSGISYEQYF. In nucleotides, the CDR3 is TGCGCCAGCAGTGAAACTAGCGGGATATCCTACGAGCAGTACTTC.

This clonotype was observed at least ten times. V usage is TRBV27 and J usage is TRBJ2-4; D is unresolved. The CDR3 is 13 residues long. Trimming took off 0 bases at V and 3 bases at J, with 3 bases between the two ends. The V gene's germline CDR1 is MNHEY and CDR2 SMNVEV (reference sequence). CDR3 in DNA: TGTGCCAGCAGTTTATCGGTCAAAAACATTCAGTACTTC. Its protein product is CASSLSVKNIQYF.

This clonotype was seen ten or more times. This chain joins TRBV5-1 and TRBJ2-2; D is unresolved. The length of the CDR3 is 14 residues. Germline lookup yields CDR1 SGHRS and CDR2 YFSETQ. Trimming shortened V by 6 bases and J by 3 bases, and 12 bases separated the two germline ends. CDR3 sequence (DNA): TGCGCCAGCAAGGCGAGGCCGGACACCGGGGAGCTGTTTTTT. Its protein is CASKARPDTGELFF.